Each of the 8 T cell receptor beta chains below was sequenced from the same sample in a study of cytomegalovirus exposure and HLA in healthy donors. 60 Vbeta and 13 Jbeta primers were used in PCR. Only in-frame clones appear in the TCRdb table, and some are missing; sequencing was by immunoSEQ multiplex PCR. The sample has approximately 120,000 clones, under 80% seen once. The sample comprised PBMCs. The receptors were gathered from a woman aged 55-70 years in good health and CMV-seropositive.

The chain's CDR3 is CASGRGLAGVHEQFF. The CDR3 DNA follows: TGTGCTAGTGGCCGCGGACTAGCGGGAGTCCATGAGCAGTTCTTC. This rearrangement joins TRBV12-5 to TRBJ2-1; 13 bases line up with TRBD2. With V trimmed by 6 bases and J by 8 bases, 7 bases remained unmatched. The CDR3 runs 15 residues. The germline V gene encodes CDR1 LGHNT and CDR2 FRNRAP. The whole variable domain, remainder taken from reference TRBV12-5 and TRBJ2-1, is DARVTQTPRHKVTEMGQEVTMRCQPILGHNTVFWYRQTMMQGLELLAYFRNRAPLDDSGMPKDRFSAEMPDATLATLKIQPSEPRDSAVYFCASGRGLAGVHEQFFGPGTRLTVL.

The rearrangement links TRBV29-1 to TRBJ1-2; TRBD1 matches at 9 bases. Trimming took 3 bases from V and 3 from J; bases not matched to a gene: 2. Germline values: CDR1 SQVTM, CDR2 ANQGSEA. This CDR3 is built from 13 residues. CDR3 nucleotides: TGCAGCGTTGAGGGGACAGGGCACTATGGCTACACCTTC. Amino acid sequence: CSVEGTGHYGYTF.

The rearrangement uses TRBV7-2 and TRBJ2-7, with 7 bases identical to TRBD2. The length of the CDR3 is 15 residues. V shed 5 bases and J 3 bases; nucleotides not matched to a gene: 10. Germline loops: CDR1 SGHTA, CDR2 FQGNSA. The CDR3 DNA is TGTGCCAGCAGCCCAAGTGAGGGACTACGCTACGAGCAGTACTTC. It translates to CASSPSEGLRYEQYF.

The chain joins TRBV5-1 to TRBJ1-1, with D tentatively TRBD1 (5 bases). The CDR3 is 15 amino acids. The germline V gene encodes CDR1 SGHRS and CDR2 YFSETQ. Between the trimmed V and J ends, which lost 0 bases and 1 base, there was a span of 10 bases. CDR3 DNA: TGCGCCAGCAGCTTGGTGGCAGGGTCGAACACTGAAGCTTTCTTT. It yields the protein CASSLVAGSNTEAFF.

The DNA for the CDR3 is TGTGCCAGTAGTATTAGGACGGGACACTCCTACGAGCAGTACTTC. It yields the protein CASSIRTGHSYEQYF. The V and J genes are TRBV19 and TRBJ2-7; perhaps TRBD1 as D (6 bases). Trimming left V 3 bases short and J 0 bases short, with 12 bases between. The CDR3 runs to 15 residues. Germline CDR1 reads LNHDA; CDR2 reads SQIVND (reference sequence).

The J gene is TRBJ2-5, the V gene TRBV27, with 10 bases fitting TRBD2. The V gene end was trimmed by 2 bases and the J gene end by 1 base; junction bases not matched to a gene: 7. Germline V gives CDR1 MNHEY, CDR2 SMNVEV (reference sequence). The CDR3 has 17 residues. CDR3 sequence reads: CASSLASGGPPQETQYF. For the CDR3, the DNA is TGTGCCAGCAGTTTAGCTAGCGGGGGACCTCCCCAAGAGACCCAGTACTTC.

The chain has TRBV9 and TRBJ2-6; D may be TRBD1 (5 bases). The germline gives CDR1 SGDLS, CDR2 YYNGEE. V shed 4 bases and J shed 2 bases, with 10 bases lying between them. This CDR3 comprises 15 residues. The CDR3 here is CASSTQTAGANVLTF. In DNA form, the CDR3 reads TGTGCCAGCAGCACACAGACAGCTGGGGCCAACGTCCTGACTTTC.

The rearrangement links TRBV7-2 to TRBJ1-5; a weak D match, TRBD1 (5 bases). Germline V lookup: CDR1 SGHTA, CDR2 FQGNSA. This CDR3 contains 16 residues. V lost 3 bases and J 0 bases, leaving 12 bases between the germline ends. The CDR3 spells CASSLVGGGSNQPQHF. DNA of the CDR3: TGTGCCAGCAGCTTGGTCGGGGGAGGTAGCAATCAGCCCCAGCATTTT.